These 4 T cell receptor beta chains share one sample of origin, sequenced in a study of blood T cell repertoires in COVID-19. Assay: immunoSEQ multiplex PCR; the TCRdb copy retains only in-frame clones and omits some. Counted here are over 200,000 clones, about nine tenths occurring once; the ten biggest clones make up 5.5% to 8%. Sequenced: peripheral blood. The source of these receptors is a man in his 60s who had recovered from COVID-19.

The V call is TRBV7-6, the J call TRBJ2-2, with 14 bases lining up with TRBD2. The CDR3 has 20 residues. Per the germline V gene, CDR1 is SGHVS and CDR2 is FNYEAQ. V lost 0 bases and J lost 4; bases outside the gene matches: 10. The CDR3 region has the DNA TGTGCCAGCAGCTTAGCGAACGGGACTAGCGGGAGATCGAGCACCGGGGAGCTGTTTTTT. The encoded protein is CASSLANGTSGRSSTGELFF.

This rearrangement joins TRBV5-1 to TRBJ1-4, with TRBD1 identical over 7 bases. The CDR3 is 13 residues long. Germline V lookup: CDR1 SGHRS, CDR2 YFSETQ. J was trimmed by 7 bases and V by 7 bases; bases with no gene match: 7. The CDR3, as DNA: TGCGCCAGCGATGGCAGGGGGAGTGAAAAACTGTTTTTT. Its protein is CASDGRGSEKLFF.

The chain combines TRBV5-1 with TRBJ1-5, with D maybe TRBD1 (6 bases). The CDR3 extends over 16 amino acids. Germline CDR1 SGHRS, CDR2 YFSETQ. Trimming cost V 4 bases and J 0 bases, with 14 bases left between them. The CDR3 sequence is CASSTGHGDSNQPQHF. The CDR3 DNA reads as TGCGCCAGCAGCACGGGACACGGGGATAGCAATCAGCCCCAGCATTTT.

The V call is TRBV5-1, the J call TRBJ2-7, with 11 bases that match TRBD2. From germline, CDR1 is SGHRS and CDR2 YFSETQ. This CDR3 spans 14 amino acids. The trim removed 2 bases at V and 2 bases at J, leaving 0 bases unmatched. The CDR3 region is CASSFSGRAYEQYF. CDR3 DNA: TGCGCCAGCAGCTTTAGCGGGAGGGCCTACGAGCAGTACTTC. Full variable domain (missing parts from reference TRBV5-1 and TRBJ2-7): KAGVTQTPRYLIKTRGQQVTLSCSPISGHRSVSWYQQTPGQGLQFLFEYFSETQRNKGNFPGRFSGRQFSNSRSEMNVSTLELGDSALYLCASSFSGRAYEQYFGPGTRLTVT.